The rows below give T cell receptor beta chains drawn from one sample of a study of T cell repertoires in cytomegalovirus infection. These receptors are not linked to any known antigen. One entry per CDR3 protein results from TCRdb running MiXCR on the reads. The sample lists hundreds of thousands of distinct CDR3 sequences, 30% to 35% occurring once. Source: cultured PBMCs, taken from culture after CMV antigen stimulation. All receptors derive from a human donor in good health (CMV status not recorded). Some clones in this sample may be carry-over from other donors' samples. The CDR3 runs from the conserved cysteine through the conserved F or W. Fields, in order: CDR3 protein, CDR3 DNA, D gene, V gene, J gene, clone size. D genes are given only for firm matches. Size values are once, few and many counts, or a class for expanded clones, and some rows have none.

CDR3: CSARNRDSPSYGGYTF
DNA: TGCAGTGCTAGAAACCGGGACAGCCCGTCGTATGGTGGCTACACCTTC
D: TRBD1
V: TRBV20-1
J: TRBJ1-2
size: -

CDR3: CASSLSKPDSGIYGYTF
DNA: TGTGCCAGCAGTCTCTCGAAGCCAGACAGCGGAATCTATGGCTACACCTTC
D: -
V: TRBV6-8
J: TRBJ1-2
size: few

CDR3: CASSFTGLYGYTF
DNA: TGTGCCAGCAGCTTCACGGGCCTCTATGGCTACACCTTC
D: -
V: TRBV7-6
J: TRBJ1-2
size: few

CDR3: CATYWTGKGEKLFF
DNA: TGTGCCACCTACTGGACAGGGAAAGGTGAAAAACTGTTTTTT
D: TRBD1
V: TRBV24-1
J: TRBJ1-4
size: -

CDR3: CASSPPTLAGRYNEQFF
DNA: TGTGCCAGCAGCCCCCCCACCTTAGCGGGTCGTTACAATGAGCAGTTCTTC
D: TRBD2
V: TRBV7-9
J: TRBJ2-1
size: -

CDR3: CASSFAGTSGPGVQFF
DNA: TGTGCCAGCAGTTTCGCCGGGACTAGCGGTCCTGGGGTGCAGTTCTTC
D: TRBD2
V: TRBV28
J: TRBJ2-1
size: -

CDR3: CASSPSGTGWSEQYF
DNA: TGTGCCAGCAGCCCGTCCGGGACAGGGTGGAGCGAGCAGTACTTC
D: TRBD1
V: TRBV7-9
J: TRBJ2-7
size: -

CDR3: CASSQGFGAFF
DNA: TGTGCCAGCAGCCAAGGATTCGGAGCTTTCTTT
D: -
V: TRBV14
J: TRBJ1-1
size: -

CDR3: CASSYVDGALHF
DNA: TGTGCCAGCAGTTACGTCGACGGAGCTCTCCACTTT
D: -
V: TRBV6-2/TRBV6-3
J: TRBJ1-6
size: -

CDR3: CASSPQGGTRSYEQYF
DNA: TGTGCCAGCAGCCCCCAGGGGGGGACTAGATCCTACGAGCAGTACTTC
D: -
V: TRBV7-9
J: TRBJ2-7
size: few

CDR3: CASSFSFSGVVSNYGYTF
DNA: TGTGCCAGCAGTTTCAGTTTTTCAGGGGTAGTTTCTAACTATGGCTACACCTTC
D: -
V: TRBV27
J: TRBJ1-2
size: -

CDR3: CASSPGFGGANTEAFF
DNA: TGTGCCAGCAGCCCCGGGTTTGGAGGAGCGAACACTGAAGCTTTCTTT
D: -
V: TRBV7-8
J: TRBJ1-1
size: few

CDR3: CAIRGDRSFVGYGYTF
DNA: TGTGCCATCAGAGGGGACAGGAGCTTCGTAGGGTATGGCTACACCTTC
D: TRBD1
V: TRBV10-3
J: TRBJ1-2
size: once

CDR3: CASSLAAGGRTEAFF
DNA: TGCGCCAGCAGCTTGGCCGCGGGGGGTCGGACTGAAGCTTTCTTT
D: -
V: TRBV5-1
J: TRBJ1-1
size: -

CDR3: CASSQEGGGNQPQHF
DNA: TGTGCCAGCAGCCAAGAGGGTGGGGGCAATCAGCCCCAGCATTTT
D: -
V: TRBV4-2
J: TRBJ1-5
size: -

CDR3: CASSFRGGGSPGELFF
DNA: TGTGCCAGCAGCTTCCGGGGGGGAGGTAGTCCCGGGGAGCTGTTTTTT
D: TRBD2
V: TRBV7-2
J: TRBJ2-2
size: few

CDR3: CASILNQGAFYEQYF
DNA: TGTGCCAGCATCCTGAACCAGGGGGCCTTCTACGAGCAGTACTTC
D: TRBD1
V: TRBV7-8
J: TRBJ2-7
size: many

CDR3: CASRRGLAASDTQYF
DNA: TGTGCCAGCAGGCGGGGACTAGCGGCCTCAGATACGCAGTATTTT
D: TRBD2
V: TRBV5-4
J: TRBJ2-3
size: few

CDR3: CASSANTEYNSPLHF
DNA: TGTGCCAGCAGCGCAAATACAGAATATAATTCACCCCTCCACTTT
D: -
V: TRBV5-4
J: TRBJ1-6
size: -

CDR3: CSGGTANTEAFF
DNA: TGCAGCGGCGGGACAGCGAACACTGAAGCTTTCTTT
D: TRBD1
V: TRBV29-1
J: TRBJ1-1
size: -

CDR3: CASSRYGAGELFF
DNA: TGTGCCAGCAGTCGTTACGGCGCCGGGGAGCTGTTTTTT
D: -
V: TRBV27
J: TRBJ2-2
size: few

CDR3: CASSLDGGEAFF
DNA: TGTGCCAGCAGCTTAGACGGGGGTGAGGCTTTCTTT
D: -
V: TRBV7-6
J: TRBJ1-1
size: many

CDR3: CAISESKAGSWTQPQHF
DNA: TGTGCCATCAGTGAGTCGAAGGCAGGGAGTTGGACGCAGCCCCAGCATTTT
D: -
V: TRBV10-3
J: TRBJ1-5
size: -